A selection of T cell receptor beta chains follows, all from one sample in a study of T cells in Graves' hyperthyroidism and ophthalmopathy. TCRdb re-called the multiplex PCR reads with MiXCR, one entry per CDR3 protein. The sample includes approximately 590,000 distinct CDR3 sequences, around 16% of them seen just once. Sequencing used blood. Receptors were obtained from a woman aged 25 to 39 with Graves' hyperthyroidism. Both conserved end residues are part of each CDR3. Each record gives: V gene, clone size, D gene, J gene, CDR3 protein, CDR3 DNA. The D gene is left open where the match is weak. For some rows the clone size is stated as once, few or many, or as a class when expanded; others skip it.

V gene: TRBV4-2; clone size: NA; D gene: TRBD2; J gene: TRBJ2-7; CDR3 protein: CASSRAATAGVSSYEQYF; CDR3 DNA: TGTGCCAGCAGCCGAGCAGCGACGGCGGGAGTCTCCTCCTACGAGCAGTACTTC
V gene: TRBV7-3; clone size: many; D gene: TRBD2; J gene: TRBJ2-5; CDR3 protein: CASSLMGLGFSETQYF; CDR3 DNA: TGTGCCAGCAGCTTAATGGGACTAGGGTTTTCAGAGACCCAGTACTTC
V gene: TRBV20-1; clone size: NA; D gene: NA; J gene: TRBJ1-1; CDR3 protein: CSARNQDMNTEAFF; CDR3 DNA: TGCAGTGCTAGAAATCAGGATATGAACACTGAAGCTTTCTTT
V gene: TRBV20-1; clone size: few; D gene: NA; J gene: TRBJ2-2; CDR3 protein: CSAPSGNTGELFF; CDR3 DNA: TGCAGTGCTCCAAGCGGGAACACCGGGGAGCTGTTTTTT
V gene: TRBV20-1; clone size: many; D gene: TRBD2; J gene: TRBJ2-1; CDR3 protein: CSARWFGLAGGELNEQFF; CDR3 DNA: TGCAGTGCTAGATGGTTCGGACTAGCGGGAGGAGAACTCAATGAGCAGTTCTTC
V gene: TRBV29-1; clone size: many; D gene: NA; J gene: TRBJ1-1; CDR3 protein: CSVEAGNMNTEAFF; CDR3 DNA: TGCAGCGTTGAGGCAGGGAACATGAACACTGAAGCTTTCTTT
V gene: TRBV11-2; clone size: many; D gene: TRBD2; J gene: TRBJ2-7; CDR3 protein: CASSSRAGGIYEQYF; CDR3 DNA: TGTGCCAGCAGCTCCCGTGCGGGGGGAATCTACGAGCAGTACTTC
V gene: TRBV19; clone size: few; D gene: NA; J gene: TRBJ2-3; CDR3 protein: CASSIRSFRDNTDTQYF; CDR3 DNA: TGTGCCAGTAGTATCCGGAGTTTCCGAGATAACACAGATACGCAGTATTTT
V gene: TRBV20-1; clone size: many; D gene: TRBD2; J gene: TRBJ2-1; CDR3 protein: CSAYPGLADSYNEQFF; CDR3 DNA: TGCAGTGCTTACCCGGGACTAGCGGACTCCTACAATGAGCAGTTCTTC
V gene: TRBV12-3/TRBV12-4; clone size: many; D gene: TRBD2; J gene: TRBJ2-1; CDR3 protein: CASRASGSEQFF; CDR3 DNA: TGTGCCAGCAGGGCTAGCGGGAGTGAGCAGTTCTTC
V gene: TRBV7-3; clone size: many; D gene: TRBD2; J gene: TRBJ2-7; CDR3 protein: CASSPRGTSGKDEQYF; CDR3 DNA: TGTGCCAGCAGCCCACGAGGGACTAGCGGGAAGGACGAGCAGTACTTC
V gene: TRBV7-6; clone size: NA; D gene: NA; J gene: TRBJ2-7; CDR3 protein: CASSPPPGLSYEQYF; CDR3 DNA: TGTGCCAGCAGCCCCCCCCCCGGACTGTCCTACGAGCAGTACTTC
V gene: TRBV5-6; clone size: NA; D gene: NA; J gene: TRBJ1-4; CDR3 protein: CASSLYAGMGEKLFF; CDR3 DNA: TGTGCCAGCAGCTTGTATGCAGGGATGGGCGAAAAACTGTTTTTT
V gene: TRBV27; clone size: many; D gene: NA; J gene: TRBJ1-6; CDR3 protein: CASSSSGEDNSPLHF; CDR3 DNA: TGTGCCAGCAGTTCATCTGGGGAGGATAATTCACCCCTCCACTTT